This is a list of T cell receptor beta chains from one sample in a study of control samples from healthy donors and cancer patients. Using immunoSEQ multiplex PCR, the repertoire was profiled, and TCRdb retains in-frame clones only, with some absent. The sample includes about 230,000 clones, over 75% of them seen just once. Sample: PBMCs. Every receptor here comes from a woman between 55 and 75 years old with lung cancer. CDR3s include the opening cysteine and the closing phenylalanine or tryptophan. D genes are given only for firm matches. Size is omitted from some rows. Given values are once, few, many or a class for expanded clones.

-	-	TRBV30	TRBJ1-3	TGTGCCTGGAGGACAGAGAGCTCTGGAAACACCATATATTTT	CAWRTESSGNTIYF
-	-	TRBV14	TRBJ2-1	TGTGCCAGCAGCCAAGATCGGCTTGGGGTCTCCTACAATGAGCAGTTCTTC	CASSQDRLGVSYNEQFF
TRBD1	-	TRBV5-8	TRBJ1-5	TGTGCCAGCAGATTAACAGGGGGCGGCAATCAGCCCCAGCATTTT	CASRLTGGGNQPQHF
-	-	TRBV6-6	TRBJ2-5	TGTGCCAGCAGTCATAATCTAGCGAGGGAGACCCAGTACTTC	CASSHNLARETQYF
TRBD1	-	TRBV5-1	TRBJ1-1	TGCGCCAGCAGCGGACAGGGTGTGGACACTGAAGCTTTCTTT	CASSGQGVDTEAFF
-	-	TRBV10-3	TRBJ1-5	TGTGCCATCAGTGAGGAGCCGAATCAGCCCCAGCATTTT	CAISEEPNQPQHF
-	-	TRBV7-2	TRBJ2-7	TGTGCCAGCAGCCTACAAGGCTACGAGCAGTACTTC	CASSLQGYEQYF
-	-	TRBV3-1/TRBV3-2	TRBJ2-1	TGTGCCAGCAGCCACGGGGGAATCTCCTACAATGAGCAGTTCTTC	CASSHGGISYNEQFF
TRBD2	-	TRBV6-6	TRBJ2-3	TGTGCCAGCAGTCGTGGGACTAGCGCACTCACAGATACGCAGTATTTT	CASSRGTSALTDTQYF
TRBD1	-	TRBV5-6	TRBJ2-7	TGTGCCAGCAGCTTGAGTAGGACAGGGGAACTCGAGCAGTACTTC	CASSLSRTGELEQYF
-	-	TRBV7-7	TRBJ2-3	TGTGCTAGCAGCCCTGGGTCGGGGGCTAGCACAGATACGCAGTATTTT	CASSPGSGASTDTQYF
TRBD1	once	TRBV5-1	TRBJ2-2	TGCGCCAGCAGCCTATTTCCCGGGACAGGGGACACCGGGGAGCTGTTTTTT	CASSLFPGTGDTGELFF
-	few	TRBV5-1	TRBJ1-1	TGCGCCAGCAGCCAAACAGGGAATATGGAAGCTTTCTTT	CASSQTGNMEAFF
-	-	TRBV10-1	TRBJ2-3	TGCGCCAGCAGTGAGGCGGACGCAGATACGCAGTATTTT	CASSEADADTQYF
-	-	TRBV19	TRBJ1-4	TGTGCCAGTAGTAGACAGAGTGAGGATGAAAAACTGTTTTTT	CASSRQSEDEKLFF
-	-	TRBV19	TRBJ1-6	TGTGCCAGTAGTATGTCAGGTGGTGATGTTTCACCCCTCCACTTT	CASSMSGGDVSPLHF
TRBD1	-	TRBV6-1	TRBJ2-6	TGTGCCAGCAGTGTTTACACAGGGGCGGGTGGGGCCAACGTCCTGACTTTC	CASSVYTGAGGANVLTF
TRBD2	-	TRBV5-1	TRBJ2-3	TGCGCCAGTACTACTAGCGGGCCTAGCACAGATACGCAGTATTTT	CASTTSGPSTDTQYF
TRBD2	-	TRBV3-1/TRBV3-2	TRBJ2-5	TGTGCCAGCAACGAGGTTAGCGGGGGGTACCAAGAGACCCAGTACTTC	CASNEVSGGYQETQYF
-	few	TRBV18	TRBJ1-4	TGTGCCAGCTCACTGAAGGGCAGCGAAAAACTGTTTTTT	CASSLKGSEKLFF
-	-	TRBV4-1	TRBJ2-3	TGCGCCAGCAGCCAAGCCGACCGGCGGGCTAGTGAGTATTTT	CASSQADRRASEYF
-	-	TRBV6-6	TRBJ2-1	TGTGCCGGCAGCCTAACGACAGAGAGTTCCTACAATGAGCAGTTCTTC	CAGSLTTESSYNEQFF
-	few	TRBV6-1	TRBJ2-2	TGTGCCAGCAGTGAAGTTCGTGGAAGCACCGGGGAGCTGTTTTTT	CASSEVRGSTGELFF